This T cell receptor beta chain emerged from a study of Ad26.COV2.S vaccination and SARS-CoV-2 variants. Study overall: The donor was enrolled in the Ad26.COV2.S arm of the COV1001 trial. Findings and limits, study-wide: Analytic work on TCR breadth and depth might have understated the full extent of total T cell responses. Those who received vaccine or placebo ended up with similar non-spike TCR breadth.

The length of the CDR3 is 13 residues. V shed 5 bases, J shed 4 bases, and the junction held 3 bases outside the gene matches. CDR1 is LNHDA and CDR2 is SQIVND in the germline V gene (reference sequence). Sample treatment: over 15 received Ad26.COV2.S at low or high dose, single or two shots; several received placebo; per-sample allocation not given. Samples came from day 63 after the first vaccine or placebo injection. The protocol was immunoSEQ multiplex PCR, while the TCRdb copy is restricted to in-frame clones and leaves out a portion. Among just under 250,000 clones, 88% were seen once, and the ten largest hold around a tenth. About this clone itself: Antigen specificity is unknown.

The starting material was peripheral blood, obtained in a trial of Ad26.COV2.S vaccine versus placebo. This TCR was recovered from a person aged 18-65 years who received the Ad26.COV2.S COVID-19 vaccine or a placebo. This chain links TRBV19 with TRBJ1-1; TRBD1 aligns across 8 bases. CDR3: CASSPTGGTEAFF. CDR3 sequence (DNA): TGTGCCAGTAGTCCTACAGGGGGCACTGAAGCTTTCTTT. Drawing the rest from reference TRBV19 and TRBJ1-1, the complete variable domain is DGGITQSPKYLFRKEGQNVTLSCEQNLNHDAMYWYRQDPGQGLRLIYYSQIVNDFQKGDIAEGYSVSREKKESFPLTVTSAQKNPTAFYLCASSPTGGTEAFFGQGTRLTVV.